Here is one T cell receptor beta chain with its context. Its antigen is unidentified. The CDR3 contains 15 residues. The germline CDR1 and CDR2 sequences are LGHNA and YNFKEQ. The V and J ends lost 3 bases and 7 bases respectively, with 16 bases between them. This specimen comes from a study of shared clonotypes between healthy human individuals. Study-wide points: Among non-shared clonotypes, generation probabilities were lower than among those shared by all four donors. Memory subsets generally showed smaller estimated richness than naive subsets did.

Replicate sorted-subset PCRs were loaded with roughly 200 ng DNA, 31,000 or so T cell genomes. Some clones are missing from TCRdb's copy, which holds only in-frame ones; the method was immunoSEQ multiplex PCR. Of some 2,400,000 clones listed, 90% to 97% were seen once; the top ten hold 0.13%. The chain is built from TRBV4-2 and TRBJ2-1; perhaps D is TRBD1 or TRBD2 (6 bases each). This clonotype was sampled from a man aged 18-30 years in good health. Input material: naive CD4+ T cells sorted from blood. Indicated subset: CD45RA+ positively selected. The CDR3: CASSHQWGAGNEQFF. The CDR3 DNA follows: TGTGCCAGCAGCCATCAATGGGGGGCGGGGAATGAGCAGTTCTTC.